The T cell receptor beta chain described here comes from a study of relationships among human T cell subsets (dated by TCRdb to the early 2010s). Looking at the study overall: Sequencing was performed on eight distinct blood T cell populations: pan T, CD8 cytotoxic, regulatory, Th1, Th2, naive plus transitional, activated and memory cells.

Receptors were amplified or captured by multiplex PCR. These reads were obtained on a 454 GS FLX. TCR alpha and beta CDR3 regions were amplified from mRNA by semiquantitative ARM-PCR. In ARM-PCR, tagged nested gene-specific primers were used first, and communal superprimers then performed exponential amplification. Exonuclease was used to remove the nested primers before the first-round PCR products went through the second amplification round. Amplicons were sequenced on the 454 platform, which allows rapid sequencing of millions of DNA fragments without cloning bias. A read counted as effective if the read could be mapped to both V and J germline segments. Per the authors' processing: IRmap was used to assign reads to germline V, D and J segments, relying on pyromap, a Smith-Waterman modification adapted to 454 sequencing errors. Cutoffs set at the 99th percentile of alignment scores from simulated random sequences were applied to filter D-beta assignments. CDR3 was defined as the amino acids between the conserved V-segment Y[YFLI]C motif and the J-segment [FW]GXGT motif. A compound Poisson process model, previously applied to large-scale EST data, was used to estimate repertoire diversity. A procedure for detecting cross-contamination was used to argue that sample contamination was not the source of the shared CDR3s. In-frame beta chains were kept once TCRdb had trimmed the public reads at Q25 with fastp and called clones with MiXCR. Identical CDR3 proteins give one entry, which carries the most common genes and DNA. The V and J calls follow TCRdb's processing rather than the paper's. The sample data list under 2,500 distinct CDR3 sequences, and roughly 40% of these were observed just once. Clones ranked in the top ten supply 40% to 50% of the sample.

Overall study outcomes, separate from this receptor: No statistically significant differences in V, D and J usage, CDR3 length or N-nucleotide additions were observed among the seven subsets. While more than 60% of CD8+ cytotoxic sequences came from clones with more than 100 reads, the regulatory and Th2 subsets had few clones of that kind. A CD4+CD8+ double-positive population could not be excluded by the bead-based sorting. The considerable overlap in CDR3s among Th1, Th2 and regulatory T cells was taken as suggesting that cell fate choices are stochastic.

T cell subsets were isolated with Miltenyi superparamagnetic beads coated with subset-specific monoclonal antibodies. Activated T cells, taken as CD45RA-RO-CD69+ cells, were isolated using anti-CD69 microbeads. Every T cell population was isolated from peripheral blood. Ficoll separation was used to obtain mononuclear cells from whole blood, after which anti-CD14 microbeads were used to deplete monocytes. The isolated cell populations were resuspended in RNAprotect reagent immediately. The CDR3 holds 14 amino acids from the cysteine to the phenylalanine. Only the CDR3 DNA is retained, 42 bases long and in frame from the first base. At the junction V is shortened by 6 bases and J by 0 bases, with 9 bases in between. As regards this clonotype: Its antigen is unknown. Base qualities are not at hand, and no much larger clone is one base apart.

The rearranged segments are TRBV12-3 or TRBV12-4 and TRBJ1-5; confidence is insufficient to name the D gene. The clonotype originates from a man in his forties in good health. Input material: activated T cells sorted from blood. The cell subset or site label on this specimen signifies: CD45RA-RO-CD69+ activated T cells. The bases read TGTGCCAGCAGAGAGGCCAATAGCAATCAGCCCCAGCATTTT. Its product reads: CASREANSNQPQHF.